This T cell receptor (beta chain) was sequenced for a study of blood T cell repertoires in COVID-19. Study-wide background: PBMCs, B-cell-depleted T cells, or T cells were the source of the cDNA or gDNA that made up the material.

The CDR3 consists of 16 residues. The junction had 7 bases not matched to a gene; V was cut back by 0 bases and J by 5 bases. Germline V gene sequence: CDR1 KGHSH, CDR2 LQKENI. In the original analysis: By means of reference gene primer amplification, nucleated cell counts were estimated. Some clones are missing from TCRdb's copy, which holds only in-frame ones; the method was immunoSEQ multiplex PCR. V, J and clone size are taken as reported in that table, and D and trimming were inferred from the DNA itself. The sample includes 35,000 to 45,000 clones, roughly 85% of them seen just once. The sequence was obtained from a woman in her 70s in a cohort sampled during active COVID-19. The chain combines TRBV18 with TRBJ1-1; 9 bases map to TRBD1. Sequencing was carried out using peripheral blood. The CDR3 DNA sequence: TGTGCCAGCTCACCACCGGTCGGACAGGGGAGGACTGAAGCTTTCTTT. Protein product: CASSPPVGQGRTEAFF.